Below are 14 T cell receptor beta chains sequenced from a single sample in a study of T cells after yellow fever vaccination. TCRdb redid the calling of the 5' RACE reads with MiXCR, one entry per CDR3 protein. The table has 600,000 to 750,000 distinct CDR3 sequences, 9% to 15% seen once. The sequences come from PBMCs, collected on the day of the yellow fever booster vaccination. The receptors stem from a man aged 25 to 40 who received the YFV17D yellow fever vaccine.

The chain employs TRBV5-5 and TRBJ2-5; D gene ambiguous. V lost 0 bases, J lost 2 bases, and 8 bases lay in between. Per germline, CDR1 SGHKS and CDR2 YYEKEE (reference sequence). The CDR3 is 14 residues long. The CDR3 region is CASSLDPEQETQYF. The DNA of the CDR3 is TGTGCCAGCAGCTTGGATCCAGAACAAGAGACCCAGTACTTC.

V usage is TRBV7-3 and J usage is TRBJ1-1; D possibly corresponds to TRBD1 (5 bases). Germline CDR1 and CDR2: SGHTA and FQGTGA. This CDR3 contains 15 residues. V was pared by 8 bases and J by 4 bases, with 20 bases between. The CDR3 DNA reads as TGTGCCAGCGGGCCTTTGATAGGGGTTTCCACTGAAGCTTTCTTT. Translation: CASGPLIGVSTEAFF.

V is TRBV27 and J is TRBJ2-1, with D perhaps TRBD2 (6 bases). Germline V CDR1 and CDR2: MNHEY, SMNVEV (reference sequence). The V gene lost 4 bases and the J gene lost 3 bases, with 22 bases spanning the gap. The CDR3 loop spans 18 amino acids. CDR3 amino acids: CASSSPSYRGRVYNEQFF. CDR3 nucleotide sequence: TGTGCCAGCAGTTCCCCCTCATATCGGGGGAGAGTCTACAATGAGCAGTTCTTC.

Ten or more counts support this clonotype. This chain connects TRBV7-2 to TRBJ2-7; 7 bases are shared with TRBD2. The J segment lost 4 bases and the V segment lost 5 bases, leaving 5 bases of the junction unmatched. The CDR3 runs to 13 residues. Germline V gene lookup returns CDR1 SGHTA and CDR2 FQGNSA. CDR3 in DNA: TGTGCCAGCAGCCGGGACTACAAATACGAGCAGTACTTC. It specifies CASSRDYKYEQYF.

This clonotype appeared a few times. This sequence joins TRBV24-1 and TRBJ1-4; 9 nucleotides agree with TRBD1. The V segment lost 3 bases and the J segment 0 bases; nucleotides outside the gene matches: 10. This CDR3 region has 19 residues. Germline V CDR1 and CDR2: KGHDR, SFDVKD. CDR3 sequence (DNA): TGTGCCACCAGTGATCCGCGGGACAGGGTTATTTCAACTAATGAAAAACTGTTTTTT. Protein sequence: CATSDPRDRVISTNEKLFF.

This clonotype was counted only a few times. The chain links TRBV20-1 to TRBJ2-3, with a tentative D call TRBD2 (6 bases). V lost 0 bases and J 6 bases, leaving 16 bases between the germline ends. The CDR3 sequence is 15 residues long. Germline loops: CDR1 DFQATT, CDR2 SNEGSKA (reference sequence). CDR3 residues: CSARDPRLAWDTQYF. In DNA form, the CDR3 reads TGCAGTGCTAGAGATCCGCGGCTAGCGTGGGATACGCAGTATTTT.

In its sample, this clonotype was seen a few times. The chain carries TRBV7-9 and TRBJ2-7; 8 bases match TRBD2. Looked up from germline, CDR1 is SEHNR and CDR2 is FQNEAQ (reference sequence). The CDR3 contains 15 residues. Trimming at V came to 1 base and at J to 3 bases, leaving 5 bases not matched to a gene. CDR3 residues: CASSLVAGKGYEQYF. As DNA, the CDR3 is TGTGCCAGCAGCTTAGTAGCGGGAAAAGGCTACGAGCAGTACTTC. The full variable domain, with the rest looked up from reference TRBV7-9 and TRBJ2-7, is DTGVSQNPRHKITKRGQNVTFRCDPISEHNRLYWYRQTLGQGPEFLTYFQNEAQLEKSRLLSDRFSAERPKGSFSTLEIQRTEQGDSAMYLCASSLVAGKGYEQYFGPGTRLTVT.

This clonotype appeared many times. In DNA, the CDR3 is TGCGCCAGCAGCAACGACAGGGTTGGCGAGCAGTACTTC. Its translation is CASSNDRVGEQYF. This chain links TRBV5-1 with TRBJ2-7, with 7 nucleotides matching TRBD1. This CDR3 is built from 13 residues. In germline, CDR1 is SGHRS, CDR2 YFSETQ. Trimming cost V 4 bases and J 6 bases; bases outside gene matches: 7.

The chain combines TRBV20-1 with TRBJ2-7, with 9 positions matching TRBD2. The CDR3 sequence is 15 residues long. V was clipped by 8 bases and J by 2 bases; unmatched bases: 13. Germline loops: CDR1 DFQATT, CDR2 SNEGSKA (reference sequence). This CDR3 reads CSTLSSSGSPYEQYF. CDR3 coding DNA: TGCAGTACCTTGTCTAGTAGCGGGAGTCCCTACGAGCAGTACTTC.

Concerning this clonotype: Germline is not matched at one junction end, which may reflect a read error. V and J are TRBV16 and TRBJ2-1; D may be TRBD1 (7 bases). CDR3 length equals 15 residues. Germline V gene lookup returns CDR1 KGHSY and CDR2 FQNENV. The CDR3 reads CASSRPRGVENEQLF. The DNA for the CDR3 is TGTGCCAGCAGCCGACCCAGGGGGGTCGAGAATGAGCAGTTATTC.

This rearrangement joins TRBV20-1 to TRBJ2-5; the match to TRBD2 covers 7 bases. CDR3 length equals 15 residues. After removal of 2 bases from V and 2 bases from J, the junction contained 8 bases not matched to a gene. Germline V gives CDR1 DFQATT, CDR2 SNEGSKA (reference sequence). As DNA, the CDR3 is TGCAGTGCTAGAAGCCTCCCGGGGGGACAAGAGACCCAGTACTTC. Its protein product is CSARSLPGGQETQYF.

This clonotype turned up a few times. The J gene is TRBJ2-3, the V gene TRBV12-3 or TRBV12-4, with 16 bases aligning to TRBD2. V dropped 8 bases and J dropped 5; count of bases not matched to a gene: 7. The CDR3 covers 16 residues. CDR3: CASAPGLAGGQDTQYF. DNA of the CDR3: TGTGCCAGCGCACCGGGACTAGCGGGAGGGCAAGATACGCAGTATTTT.

This clonotype was seen only a few times. The CDR3 sequence is CASSRGSSGTYEQYF. CDR3 sequence (DNA): TGCGCCAGCAGCCGGGGGAGTAGCGGGACCTACGAGCAGTACTTC. The rearrangement joins TRBV5-1 to TRBJ2-7; 8 bases are a match to TRBD2. There are 15 residues in the CDR3. CDR1 is SGHRS and CDR2 is YFSETQ in the germline V gene. The V and J ends lost 4 bases and 2 bases, in that order; junction bases with no gene match: 8.

A word on this clonotype: At one end the junction does not follow the germline gene, possibly because of a read error. This chain uses TRBV5-6 with TRBJ2-1, with 11 bases fitting TRBD2. This CDR3 has 15 amino acids. Germline V gene sequence: CDR1 SGHDT, CDR2 YYEEEE. The CDR3 is CTSSPTSGRYNEQFF. CDR3 DNA sequence: TGTACCAGCAGTCCTACTAGCGGGAGATACAATGAGCAGTTCTTC.